This paragraph covers one TCR beta chain sequence. The sample originates from a study of shared clonotypes between healthy human individuals. Naive CD8 isolation took CD45RO-negative cells positively selected for CCR7 and excluded terminally differentiated effector memory CD45RA+ cells. CDR1 is PRHDT and CDR2 is FYEKMQ in the germline V gene (reference sequence). This CDR3 has 16 amino acids. V dropped 0 bases and J dropped 1 base, with 12 bases sitting between them. Produced via immunoSEQ multiplex PCR; TCRdb's table is partial and in-frame only. The top ten clones hold 0.3% to 0.35% of a sample with around 580,000 clones, roughly 98% of them seen once.

The sample consisted of naive CD8+ T cells sorted from blood. The chain uses TRBV13 and TRBJ2-5, with a possible D match to TRBD1 (6 bases). The receptor was isolated from a man aged 30 to 45 in good health. The CDR3 DNA sequence: TGTGCCAGCAGCTTAGGGGGGGCCTCTCTCCAAGAGACCCAGTACTTC. Its protein product is CASSLGGASLQETQYF.